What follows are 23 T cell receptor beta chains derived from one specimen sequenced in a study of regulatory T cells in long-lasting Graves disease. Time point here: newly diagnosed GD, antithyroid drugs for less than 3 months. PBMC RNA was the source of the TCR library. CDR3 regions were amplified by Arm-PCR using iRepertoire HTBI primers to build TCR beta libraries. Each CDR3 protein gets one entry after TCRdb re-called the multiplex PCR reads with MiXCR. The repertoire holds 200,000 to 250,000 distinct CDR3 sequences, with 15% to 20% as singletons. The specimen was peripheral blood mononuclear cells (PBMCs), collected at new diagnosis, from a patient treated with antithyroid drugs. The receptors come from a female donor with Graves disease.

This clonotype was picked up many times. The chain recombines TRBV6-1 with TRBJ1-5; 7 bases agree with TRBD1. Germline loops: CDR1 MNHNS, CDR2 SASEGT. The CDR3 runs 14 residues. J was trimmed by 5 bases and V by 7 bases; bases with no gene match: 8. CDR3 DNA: TGTGCCAGCAATCGAGGGGGCGCGGATCAGCCCCAGCATTTT. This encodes CASNRGGADQPQHF.

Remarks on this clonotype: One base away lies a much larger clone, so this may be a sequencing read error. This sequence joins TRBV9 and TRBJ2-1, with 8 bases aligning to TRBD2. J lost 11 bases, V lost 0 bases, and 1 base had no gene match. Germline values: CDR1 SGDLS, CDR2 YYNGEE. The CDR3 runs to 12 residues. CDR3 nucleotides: TGTGCCAGCAGCGTAGCGGGAGGGCAGCAGTTCTTC. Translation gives CASSVAGGQQFF.

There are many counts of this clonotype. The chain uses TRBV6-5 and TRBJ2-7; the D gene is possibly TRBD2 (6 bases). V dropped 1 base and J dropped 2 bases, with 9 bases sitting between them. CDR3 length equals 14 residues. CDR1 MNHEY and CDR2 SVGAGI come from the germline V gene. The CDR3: CASSYWRGTYEQYF. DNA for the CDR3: TGTGCCAGCAGTTACTGGAGGGGAACCTACGAGCAGTACTTC.

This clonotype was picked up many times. The CDR3 sequence is CASSQDGIGETQYF. CDR3 sequence (DNA): TGTGCCAGCAGCCAAGATGGGATCGGAGAGACCCAGTACTTC. V usage is TRBV9 and J usage is TRBJ2-5; D is uncertain. The CDR3 runs to 14 residues. From germline, CDR1 is SGDLS and CDR2 YYNGEE. The germline V and J ends were trimmed by 4 bases and 4 bases, with 14 bases remaining between them.

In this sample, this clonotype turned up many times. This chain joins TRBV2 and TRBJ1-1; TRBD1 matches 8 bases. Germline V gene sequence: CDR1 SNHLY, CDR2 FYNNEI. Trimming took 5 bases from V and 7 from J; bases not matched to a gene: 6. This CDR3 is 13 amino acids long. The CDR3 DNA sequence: TGTGCCAGCAGTAAGGACAGGGAGGTTGAAGCTTTCTTT. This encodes CASSKDREVEAFF.

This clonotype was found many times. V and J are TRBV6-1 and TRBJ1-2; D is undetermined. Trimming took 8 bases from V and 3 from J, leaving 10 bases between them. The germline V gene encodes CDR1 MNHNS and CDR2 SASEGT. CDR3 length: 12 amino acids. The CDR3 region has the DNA TGTGCCAGCTCGCCTTCCCACTATGGCTACACCTTC. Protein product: CASSPSHYGYTF.

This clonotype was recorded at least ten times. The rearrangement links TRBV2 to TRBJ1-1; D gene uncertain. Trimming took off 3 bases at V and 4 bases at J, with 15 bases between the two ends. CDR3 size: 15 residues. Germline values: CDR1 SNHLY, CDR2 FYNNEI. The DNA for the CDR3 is TGTGCCAGCAGTGATCACTCATTGATTGGCACTGAAGCTTTCTTT. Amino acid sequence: CASSDHSLIGTEAFF. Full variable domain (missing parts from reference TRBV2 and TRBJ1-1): EPEVTQTPSHQVTQMGQEVILRCVPISNHLYFYWYRQILGQKVEFLVSFYNNEISEKSEIFDDQFSVERPDGSNFTLKIRSTKLEDSAMYFCASSDHSLIGTEAFFGQGTRLTVV.

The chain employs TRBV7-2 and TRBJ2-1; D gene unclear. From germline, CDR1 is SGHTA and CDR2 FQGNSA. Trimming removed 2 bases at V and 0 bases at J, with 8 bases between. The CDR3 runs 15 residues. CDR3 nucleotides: TGTGCCAGCAGCTTAAATGGGGACTCCTACAATGAGCAGTTCTTC. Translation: CASSLNGDSYNEQFF.

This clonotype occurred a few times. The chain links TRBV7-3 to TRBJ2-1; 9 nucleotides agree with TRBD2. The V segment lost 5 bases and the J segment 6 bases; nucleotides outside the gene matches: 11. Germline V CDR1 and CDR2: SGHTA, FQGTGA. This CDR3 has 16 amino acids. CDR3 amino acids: CASSLNPGLATNEQFF. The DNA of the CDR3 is TGTGCCAGCAGCCTAAATCCGGGACTAGCAACCAATGAGCAGTTCTTC.

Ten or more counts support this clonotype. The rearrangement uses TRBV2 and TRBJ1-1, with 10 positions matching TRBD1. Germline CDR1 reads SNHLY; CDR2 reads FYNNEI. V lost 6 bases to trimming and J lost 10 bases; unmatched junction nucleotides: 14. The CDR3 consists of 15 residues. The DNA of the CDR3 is TGTGCCAGCAGAGAGCCGGGACAGGGGCTGGGTGTAGCTTTCTTT. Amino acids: CASREPGQGLGVAFF.

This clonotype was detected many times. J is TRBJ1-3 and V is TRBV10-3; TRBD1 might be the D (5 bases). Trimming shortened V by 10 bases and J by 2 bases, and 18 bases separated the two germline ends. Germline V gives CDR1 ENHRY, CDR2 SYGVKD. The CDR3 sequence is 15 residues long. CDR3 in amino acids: CATAWGGITGNTIYF. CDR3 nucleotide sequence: TGTGCCACCGCCTGGGGGGGGATTACTGGAAACACCATATATTTT.

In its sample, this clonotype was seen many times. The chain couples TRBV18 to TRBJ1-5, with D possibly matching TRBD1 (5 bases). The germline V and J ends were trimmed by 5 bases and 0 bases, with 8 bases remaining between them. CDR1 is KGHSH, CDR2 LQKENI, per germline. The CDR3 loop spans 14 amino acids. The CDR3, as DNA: TGTGCCAGCTCAGCGACAGTTAGCAATCAGCCCCAGCATTTT. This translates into CASSATVSNQPQHF.

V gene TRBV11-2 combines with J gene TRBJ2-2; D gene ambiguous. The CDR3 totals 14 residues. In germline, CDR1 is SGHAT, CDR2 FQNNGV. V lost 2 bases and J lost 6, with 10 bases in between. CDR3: CASSLSVGSGELFF. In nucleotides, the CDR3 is TGTGCCAGCAGCTTAAGCGTGGGGTCCGGGGAGCTGTTTTTT.

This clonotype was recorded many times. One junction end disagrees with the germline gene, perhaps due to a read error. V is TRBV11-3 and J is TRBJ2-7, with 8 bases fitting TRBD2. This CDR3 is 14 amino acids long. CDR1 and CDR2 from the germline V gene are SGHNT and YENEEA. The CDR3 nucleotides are TGTGCCGGCAGCTCGAGCGGGGGCTCCTACGAGCAGTACTTC. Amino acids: CAGSSSGGSYEQYF.

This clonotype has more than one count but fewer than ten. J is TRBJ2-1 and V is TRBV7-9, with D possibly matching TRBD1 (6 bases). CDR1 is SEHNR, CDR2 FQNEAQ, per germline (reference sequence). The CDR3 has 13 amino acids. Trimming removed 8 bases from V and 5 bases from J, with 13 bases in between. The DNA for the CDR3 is TGTGCCAGCGGAACACCAGGGGACAATGAGCAGTTCTTC. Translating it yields CASGTPGDNEQFF.

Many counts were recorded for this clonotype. CDR3 DNA: TGTGCCACACGGACTAGCGGGCCCTCCCCCTACAATGAGCAGTTCTTC. Amino acids: CATRTSGPSPYNEQFF. The V call is TRBV6-2 or TRBV6-3, the J call TRBJ2-1; TRBD2 matches 11 bases. The CDR3 sequence is 16 residues long. The trim removed 10 bases at V and 2 bases at J, leaving 10 bases unmatched. CDR1 and CDR2 from the germline V gene are MNHEY and SVGEGT.

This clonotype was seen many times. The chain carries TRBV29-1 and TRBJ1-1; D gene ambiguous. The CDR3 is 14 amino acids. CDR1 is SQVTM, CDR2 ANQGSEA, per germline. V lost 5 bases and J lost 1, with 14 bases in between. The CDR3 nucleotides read TGCAGCGTTAAAATACAGATCACGAACACTGAAGCTTTCTTT. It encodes CSVKIQITNTEAFF. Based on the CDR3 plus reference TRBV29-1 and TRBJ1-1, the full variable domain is SAVISQKPSRDICQRGTSLTIQCQVDSQVTMMFWYRQQPGQSLTLIATANQGSEATYESGFVIDKFPISRPNLTFSTLTVSNMSPEDSSIYLCSVKIQITNTEAFFGQGTRLTVV.

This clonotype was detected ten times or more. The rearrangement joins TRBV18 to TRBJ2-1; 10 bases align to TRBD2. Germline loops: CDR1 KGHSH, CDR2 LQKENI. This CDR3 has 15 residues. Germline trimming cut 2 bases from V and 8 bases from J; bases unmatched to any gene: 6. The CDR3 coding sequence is TGTGCCAGCTCACCAGGGGTAGCGGGAGGCTATGAGCAGTTCTTC. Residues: CASSPGVAGGYEQFF.

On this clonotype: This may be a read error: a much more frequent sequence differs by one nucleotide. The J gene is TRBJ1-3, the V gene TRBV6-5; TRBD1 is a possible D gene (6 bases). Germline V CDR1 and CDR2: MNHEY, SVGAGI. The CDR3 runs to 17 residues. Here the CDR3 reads CVSSYGPGHISGNTIYF. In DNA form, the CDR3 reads TGTGTCAGCAGTTACGGCCCGGGACATATCTCTGGAAACACCATATATTTT.

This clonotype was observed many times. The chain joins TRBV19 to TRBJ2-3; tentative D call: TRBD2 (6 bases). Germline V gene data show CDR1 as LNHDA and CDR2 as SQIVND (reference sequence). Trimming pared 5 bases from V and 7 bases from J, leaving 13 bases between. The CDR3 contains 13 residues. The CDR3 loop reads CASSAAGWNTQYF. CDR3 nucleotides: TGTGCCAGTAGTGCCGCGGGGTGGAATACGCAGTATTTT.

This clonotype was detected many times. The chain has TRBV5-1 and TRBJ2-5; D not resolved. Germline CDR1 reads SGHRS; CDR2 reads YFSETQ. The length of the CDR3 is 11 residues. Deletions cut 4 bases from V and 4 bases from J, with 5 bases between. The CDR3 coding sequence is TGCGCCAGCAGCAACAGAGAGACCCAGTACTTC. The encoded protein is CASSNRETQYF.

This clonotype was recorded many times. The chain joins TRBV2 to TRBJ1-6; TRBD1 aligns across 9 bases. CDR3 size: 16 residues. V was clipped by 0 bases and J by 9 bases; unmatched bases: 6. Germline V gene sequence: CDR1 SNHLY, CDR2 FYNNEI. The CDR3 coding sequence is TGTGCCAGCAGTGAAGCGACAGGGGGTTCGAGTTCACCCCTCCACTTT. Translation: CASSEATGGSSSPLHF.

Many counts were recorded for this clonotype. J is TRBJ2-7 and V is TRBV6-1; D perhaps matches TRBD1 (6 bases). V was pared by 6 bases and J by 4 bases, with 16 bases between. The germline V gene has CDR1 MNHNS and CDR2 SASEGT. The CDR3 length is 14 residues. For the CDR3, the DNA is TGTGCCAGCAGCCCTATACAGGGTTCGTACGAGCAGTACTTC. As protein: CASSPIQGSYEQYF.